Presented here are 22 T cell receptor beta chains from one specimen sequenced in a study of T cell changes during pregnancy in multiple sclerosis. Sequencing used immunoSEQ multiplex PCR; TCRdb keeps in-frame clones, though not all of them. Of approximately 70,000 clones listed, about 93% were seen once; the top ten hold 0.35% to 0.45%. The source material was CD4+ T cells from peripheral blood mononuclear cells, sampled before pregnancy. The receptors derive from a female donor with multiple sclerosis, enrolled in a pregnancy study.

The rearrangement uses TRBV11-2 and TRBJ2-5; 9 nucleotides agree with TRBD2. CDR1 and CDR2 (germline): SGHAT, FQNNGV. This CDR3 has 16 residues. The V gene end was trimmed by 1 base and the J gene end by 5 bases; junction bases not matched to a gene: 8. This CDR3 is CASSLGLAGTRETQYF. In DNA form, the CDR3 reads TGTGCCAGCAGCTTAGGGCTAGCGGGAACCAGGGAGACCCAGTACTTC.

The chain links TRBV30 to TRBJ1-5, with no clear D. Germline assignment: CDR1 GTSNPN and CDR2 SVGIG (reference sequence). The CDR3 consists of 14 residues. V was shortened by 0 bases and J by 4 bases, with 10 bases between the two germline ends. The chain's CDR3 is CAWSVGGRNQPQHF. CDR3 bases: TGTGCCTGGAGTGTAGGCGGCAGAAATCAGCCCCAGCATTTT.

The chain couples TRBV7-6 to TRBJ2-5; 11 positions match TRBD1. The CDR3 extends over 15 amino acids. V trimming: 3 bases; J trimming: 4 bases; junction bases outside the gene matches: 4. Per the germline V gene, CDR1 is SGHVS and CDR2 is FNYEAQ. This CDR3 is CASSFGQGASETQYF. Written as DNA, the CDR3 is TGTGCCAGCAGCTTCGGACAGGGGGCTTCAGAGACCCAGTACTTC.

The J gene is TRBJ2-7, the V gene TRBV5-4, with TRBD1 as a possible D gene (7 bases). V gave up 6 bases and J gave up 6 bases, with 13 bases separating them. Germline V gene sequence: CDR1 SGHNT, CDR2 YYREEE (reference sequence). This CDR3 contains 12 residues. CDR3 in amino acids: CASNHQGGEQYF. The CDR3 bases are TGTGCCAGCAACCACCAGGGGGGCGAGCAGTACTTC.

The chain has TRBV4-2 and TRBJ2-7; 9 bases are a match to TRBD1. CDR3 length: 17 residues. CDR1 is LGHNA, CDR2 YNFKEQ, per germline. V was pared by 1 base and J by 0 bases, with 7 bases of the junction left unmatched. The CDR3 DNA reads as TGTGCCAGCAGCCAAGGGGGACAGGGTTTACTCTCCTACGAGCAGTACTTC. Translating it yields CASSQGGQGLLSYEQYF.

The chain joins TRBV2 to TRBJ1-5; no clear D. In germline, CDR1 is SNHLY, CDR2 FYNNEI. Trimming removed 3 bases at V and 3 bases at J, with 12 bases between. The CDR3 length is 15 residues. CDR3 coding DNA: TGTGCCAGCAGTGACGGGGTCGTGGACAATCAGCCCCAGCATTTT. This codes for CASSDGVVDNQPQHF.

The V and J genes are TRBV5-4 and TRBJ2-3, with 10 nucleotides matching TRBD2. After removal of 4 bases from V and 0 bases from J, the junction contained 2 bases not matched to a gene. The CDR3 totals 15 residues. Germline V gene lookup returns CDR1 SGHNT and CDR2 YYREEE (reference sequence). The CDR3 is CASSERGGSTDTQYF. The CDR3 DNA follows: TGTGCCAGCAGCGAGCGGGGGGGTAGCACAGATACGCAGTATTTT.

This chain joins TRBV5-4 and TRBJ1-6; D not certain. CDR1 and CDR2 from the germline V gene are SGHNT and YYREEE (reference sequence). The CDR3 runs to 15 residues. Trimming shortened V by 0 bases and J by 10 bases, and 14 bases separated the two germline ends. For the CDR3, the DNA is TGTGCCAGCAGCTTGGACGGGGTCCGAAGATCACCCCTCCACTTT. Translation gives CASSLDGVRRSPLHF.

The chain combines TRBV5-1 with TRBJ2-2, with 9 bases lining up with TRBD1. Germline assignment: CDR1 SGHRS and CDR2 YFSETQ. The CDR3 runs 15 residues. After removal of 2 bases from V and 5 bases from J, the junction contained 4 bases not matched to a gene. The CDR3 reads CASSLTGGKTGELFF. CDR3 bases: TGCGCCAGCAGCTTAACAGGGGGCAAAACCGGGGAGCTGTTTTTT.

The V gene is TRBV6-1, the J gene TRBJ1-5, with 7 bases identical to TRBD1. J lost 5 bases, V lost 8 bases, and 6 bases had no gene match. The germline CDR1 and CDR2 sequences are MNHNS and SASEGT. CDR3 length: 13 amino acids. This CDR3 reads CASGRQGDQPQHF. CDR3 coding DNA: TGTGCCAGCGGACGACAGGGCGATCAGCCCCAGCATTTT.

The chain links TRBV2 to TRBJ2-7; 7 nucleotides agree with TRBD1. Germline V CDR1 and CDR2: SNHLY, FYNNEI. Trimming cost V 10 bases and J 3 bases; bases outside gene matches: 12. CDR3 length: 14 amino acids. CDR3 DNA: TGTGCCACCTACACCCCGGGACAGAGCTACGAGCAGTACTTC. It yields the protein CATYTPGQSYEQYF.

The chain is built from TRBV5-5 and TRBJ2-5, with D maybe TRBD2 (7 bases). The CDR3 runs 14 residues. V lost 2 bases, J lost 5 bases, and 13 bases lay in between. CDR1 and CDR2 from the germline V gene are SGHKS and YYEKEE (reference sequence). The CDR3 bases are TGTGCCAGCAGCTTTGGGGGGGCGGGGGAGACCCAGTACTTC. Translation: CASSFGGAGETQYF.

The CDR3 DNA is TGCGCCAGCAGCAAAGGGACTAGCGGGGAGTACGAGCAGTACTTC. It is translated as CASSKGTSGEYEQYF. The chain is built from TRBV4-3 and TRBJ2-7; 13 bases are a match to TRBD2. Trimming removed 5 bases from V and 4 bases from J; junction bases left unmatched: 5. The CDR3 sequence is 15 residues long. The V gene's germline CDR1 is LGHNA and CDR2 YSLEER.

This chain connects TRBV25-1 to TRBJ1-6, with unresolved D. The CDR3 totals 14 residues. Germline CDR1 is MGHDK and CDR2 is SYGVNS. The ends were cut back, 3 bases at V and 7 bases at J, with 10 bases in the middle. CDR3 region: CASSDYLRNSPLHF. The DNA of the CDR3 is TGTGCCAGCAGTGATTATCTGAGGAATTCACCCCTCCACTTT.

The DNA of the CDR3 is TGTGCCAGCAGCTCGGGACAGGGGGCCTACGAGCAGTACTTC. It codes for CASSSGQGAYEQYF. The genes are TRBV5-8 and TRBJ2-7; 11 bases are shared with TRBD1. Germline-derived CDR1 and CDR2 are SGHTS and YDEGEE. V gave up 3 bases and J gave up 2 bases; unmatched junction bases: 1. This CDR3 is 14 amino acids long.

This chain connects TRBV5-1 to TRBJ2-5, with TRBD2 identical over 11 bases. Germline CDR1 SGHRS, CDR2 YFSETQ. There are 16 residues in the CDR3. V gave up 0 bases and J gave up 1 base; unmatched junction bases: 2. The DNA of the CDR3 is TGCGCCAGCAGCTTGGGAGGGACTAGCGGCCAAGAGACCCAGTACTTC. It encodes CASSLGGTSGQETQYF. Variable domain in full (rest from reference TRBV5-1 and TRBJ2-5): KAGVTQTPRYLIKTRGQQVTLSCSPISGHRSVSWYQQTPGQGLQFLFEYFSETQRNKGNFPGRFSGRQFSNSRSEMNVSTLELGDSALYLCASSLGGTSGQETQYFGPGTRLLVL.

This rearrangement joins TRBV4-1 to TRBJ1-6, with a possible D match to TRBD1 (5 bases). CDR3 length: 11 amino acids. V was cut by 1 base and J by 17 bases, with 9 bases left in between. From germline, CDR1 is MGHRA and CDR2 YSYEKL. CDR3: CASSQGAGIHF. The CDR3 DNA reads TGCGCCAGCAGCCAAGGGGCAGGGATCCACTTT.

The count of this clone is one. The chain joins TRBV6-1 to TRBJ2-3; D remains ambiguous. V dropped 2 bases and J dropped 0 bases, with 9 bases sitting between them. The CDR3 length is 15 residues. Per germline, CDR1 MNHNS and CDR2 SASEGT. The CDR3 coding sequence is TGTGCCAGCAGTGAATCCCCGGTTAGCACAGATACGCAGTATTTT. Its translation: CASSESPVSTDTQYF.

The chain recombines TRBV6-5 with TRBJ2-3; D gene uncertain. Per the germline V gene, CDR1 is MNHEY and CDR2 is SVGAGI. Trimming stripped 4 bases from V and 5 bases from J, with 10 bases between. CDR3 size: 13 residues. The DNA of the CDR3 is TGTGCCAGCAGTTCACGCCCGGGAGATACGCAGTATTTT. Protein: CASSSRPGDTQYF.

CDR3 sequence: CASSPRSGVGYTF. As DNA, the CDR3 is TGTGCCAGCAGCCCCCGATCGGGTGTTGGCTACACCTTC. The V and J genes are TRBV11-3 and TRBJ1-2; D remains unclear. Between the trimmed V and J ends, which lost 5 bases and 7 bases, there was a span of 14 bases. The germline V gene has CDR1 SGHNT and CDR2 YENEEA. The CDR3 totals 13 residues. The whole variable domain, filled in from reference TRBV11-3 and TRBJ1-2, reads EAGVVQSPRYKIIEKKQPVAFWCNPISGHNTLYWYLQNLGQGPELLIRYENEEAVDDSQLPKDRFSAERLKGVDSTLKIQPAELGDSAVYLCASSPRSGVGYTFGSGTRLTVV.

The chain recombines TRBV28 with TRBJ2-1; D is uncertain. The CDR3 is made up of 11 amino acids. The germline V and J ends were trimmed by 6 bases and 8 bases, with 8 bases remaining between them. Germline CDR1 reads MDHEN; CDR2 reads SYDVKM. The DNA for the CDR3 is TGTGCCAGCAGGGGCCTATATGAGCAGTTCTTC. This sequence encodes CASRGLYEQFF. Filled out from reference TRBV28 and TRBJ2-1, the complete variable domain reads DVKVTQSSRYLVKRTGEKVFLECVQDMDHENMFWYRQDPGLGLRLIYFSYDVKMKEKGDIPEGYSVSREKKERFSLILESASTNQTSMYLCASRGLYEQFFGPGTRLTVL.

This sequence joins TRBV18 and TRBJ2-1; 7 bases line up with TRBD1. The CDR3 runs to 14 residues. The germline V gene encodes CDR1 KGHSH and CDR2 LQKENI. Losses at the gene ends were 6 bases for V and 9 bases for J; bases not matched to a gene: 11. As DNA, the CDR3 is TGTGCCAGCTCGGCACAGGGGAATAGTGGTGAGCAGTTCTTC. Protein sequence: CASSAQGNSGEQFF.